This T cell receptor (beta chain) was identified during a study of T cell responses to AZD1222 COVID-19 vaccine. The V end lost 8 bases, the J end lost 0 bases, and 13 bases lay between the germline ends. The V gene's germline CDR1 is LNHDA and CDR2 SQIVND (reference sequence). This CDR3 has 14 amino acids. Sequenced by immunoSEQ multiplex PCR; TCRdb stores in-frame clones only, minus some. The data contain about 150,000 clones, 87% of them singletons. The chain has TRBV19 and TRBJ1-1; the D is unclear. The sequence derives from an adult who received the AZD1222 COVID-19 vaccine. Sample: peripheral blood, taken 28 days after the second AZD1222 dose. The DNA for the CDR3 is TGTGCCAGTGCGCTGACCCCTTTGAACACTGAAGCTTTCTTT. Protein sequence: CASALTPLNTEAFF.